The clone carrying this T cell receptor (beta chain) showed up many times. Antigen: not known. An end of the junction does not agree with germline; a read error may underlie this. The second PCR ran roughly 7 to 12 cycles with a sample-barcoded 5' primer and J-beta primers. MiXCR was run by TCRdb on the 5' RACE reads, yielding one entry per CDR3 protein. The sample records about 780,000 distinct CDR3 sequences, around 50% being singletons. The data are from a study of blood T cells in healthy people across ages. Findings and limits, study-wide: Fewer expanded clones and more diversity marked long-lived versus aged donors.

This CDR3 is 13 amino acids long. Isolation per sample recovered at least 7 million PBMCs. Input material: blood. The V call is TRBV12-3 or TRBV12-4, the J call TRBJ2-7; D not certain. This clonotype was sampled from a man older than 75 in good health. CDR3 residues: CASSLDLNYEQYF. In DNA, the CDR3 is TGTGCCAGCAGCTTAGATTTGAACTACGAGCAGTACTTC.